The sequence of this T cell receptor beta chain was determined in a study of blood T cell repertoires in COVID-19. Study information: Sites in the United States, Italy and Spain provided acute and convalescent COVID-19 samples. T cells, B-cell-depleted T cells, or PBMCs supplied cDNA or gDNA.

Per the germline V gene, CDR1 is SNHLY and CDR2 is FYNNEI. The CDR3 length is 14 residues. Trimming took off 1 base at V and 11 bases at J, with 17 bases between the two ends. TCRdb's table, derived via immunoSEQ multiplex PCR, lists solely in-frame clones and lacks some. This table holds around 77,000 clones, 85% to 90% found once. This clonotype was sampled from a man aged 70 or older with active or convalescent COVID-19. V and J are TRBV2 and TRBJ1-1; unclear D gene. Source material: peripheral blood. The chain's CDR3 is CASSEGELISGAFF. The CDR3 bases are TGTGCCAGCAGTGAAGGGGAACTAATATCGGGGGCTTTCTTT.